Shown below are 31 T cell receptor beta chains from a single sample sequenced in a study of OX40 agonist ivuxolimab in advanced cancers. Libraries were prepared by immunoSEQ multiplex PCR; TCRdb keeps only in-frame clonotypes and omits some of them. Among 65,000 to 90,000 clones listed, 90% were seen once. The sample consisted of CD4+ or CD8+ T cells sorted from blood, taken in a trial of the OX40 agonist ivuxolimab. All receptors come from an adult with an advanced solid tumor such as melanoma, head and neck, liver or kidney cancer.

This rearrangement joins TRBV5-1 to TRBJ2-7; 7 positions agree with TRBD2. The CDR3 totals 14 residues. Trimming took 5 bases from V and 0 from J; bases not matched to a gene: 5. Germline V gives CDR1 SGHRS, CDR2 YFSETQ. The CDR3 region has the DNA TGCGCCAGCAGTCGAGGGAGGGGCTCCTACGAGCAGTACTTC. Translation: CASSRGRGSYEQYF.

The gene calls are TRBV9 and TRBJ2-2, with 7 bases aligning to TRBD1. Germline V gives CDR1 SGDLS, CDR2 YYNGEE. This CDR3 has 19 amino acids. The junction had 20 bases not matched to a gene; V was cut back by 4 bases and J by 5 bases. CDR3 sequence: CASSSRGGRQGRVTGELFF. CDR3 DNA sequence: TGTGCCAGCAGCTCGCGAGGGGGCCGCCAGGGTCGAGTGACCGGGGAGCTGTTTTTT.

The chain uses TRBV19 and TRBJ2-5, with 9 bases fitting TRBD2. V lost 1 base to trimming and J lost 5 bases; unmatched junction nucleotides: 5. Germline values: CDR1 LNHDA, CDR2 SQIVND (reference sequence). This CDR3 has 15 residues. The CDR3 nucleotides are TGTGCCAGTAGTATAGGACTAGCGGTGGGGGAGACCCAGTACTTC. It translates to CASSIGLAVGETQYF.

V and J are TRBV19 and TRBJ2-3; the match to TRBD1 covers 8 bases. The CDR3 is made up of 15 amino acids. In germline, CDR1 is LNHDA, CDR2 SQIVND (reference sequence). The ends lost 7 bases at V and 4 bases at J; junction bases unmatched: 10. The CDR3 loop reads CASTTPGTGPDTQYF. The CDR3 DNA is TGTGCCAGTACTACCCCCGGGACAGGTCCAGATACGCAGTATTTT.

The rearrangement joins TRBV28 to TRBJ2-2, with 11 bases lining up with TRBD1. From germline, CDR1 is MDHEN and CDR2 SYDVKM. There are 17 residues in the CDR3. Losses at the gene ends were 3 bases for V and 6 bases for J; bases not matched to a gene: 9. CDR3 residues: CASSFPRGTGGPGELFF. The DNA for the CDR3 is TGTGCCAGCAGTTTCCCCCGCGGGACAGGGGGGCCCGGGGAGCTGTTTTTT.

There are a few counts of this clone. This chain connects TRBV2 to TRBJ1-1; TRBD1 is a possible D gene (6 bases). The ends were cut back, 6 bases at V and 4 bases at J, with 12 bases in the middle. Germline-derived CDR1 and CDR2 are SNHLY and FYNNEI. The CDR3 runs 13 residues. CDR3 sequence reads: CASSGGLSTEAFF. CDR3 nucleotide sequence: TGTGCCAGCAGCGGGGGGCTGAGCACTGAAGCTTTCTTT.

Written as DNA, the CDR3 is TGTGCCAGCAGCGTAGATACCAGTTTGAGCACAGATACGCAGTATTTT. Amino acids: CASSVDTSLSTDTQYF. The rearrangement uses TRBV9 and TRBJ2-3; D remains ambiguous. This CDR3 region has 16 residues. Trimming cost V 0 bases and J 0 bases, with 11 bases left between them. The germline gives CDR1 SGDLS, CDR2 YYNGEE. Using reference TRBV9 and TRBJ2-3 for the parts outside the CDR3, the full variable domain is DSGVTQTPKHLITATGQRVTLRCSPRSGDLSVYWYQQSLDQGLQFLIQYYNGEERAKGNILERFSAQQFPDLHSELNLSSLELGDSALYFCASSVDTSLSTDTQYFGPGTRLTVL.

The chain employs TRBV2 and TRBJ2-2; 7 bases fit TRBD1. Germline V gene lookup returns CDR1 SNHLY and CDR2 FYNNEI. The CDR3 runs to 15 residues. With 4 bases clipped from V and 0 bases from J, the junction kept 2 bases outside the gene matches. CDR3 sequence: CASSVQGANTGELFF. CDR3 DNA: TGTGCCAGCAGTGTTCAGGGGGCGAACACCGGGGAGCTGTTTTTT. The entire variable domain, with the rest obtained from reference TRBV2 and TRBJ2-2, is as follows: EPEVTQTPSHQVTQMGQEVILRCVPISNHLYFYWYRQILGQKVEFLVSFYNNEISEKSEIFDDQFSVERPDGSNFTLKIRSTKLEDSAMYFCASSVQGANTGELFFGEGSRLTVL.

The gene calls are TRBV30 and TRBJ1-1, with TRBD1 matching over 8 bases. Unmatched junction bases numbered 4, after V lost 3 bases and J lost 1 base. The CDR3 has 14 amino acids. Looked up from germline, CDR1 is GTSNPN and CDR2 is SVGIG (reference sequence). This CDR3 is CAWSRQGANTEAFF. For the CDR3, the DNA is TGTGCCTGGAGCAGGCAGGGGGCGAACACTGAAGCTTTCTTT.

J is TRBJ2-3 and V is TRBV20-1; no definite D call. Trimming took 6 bases from V and 5 from J, leaving 6 bases between them. CDR1 and CDR2 from the germline V gene are DFQATT and SNEGSKA (reference sequence). The CDR3 is made up of 10 amino acids. CDR3 region: CSANRDTQYF. As DNA, the CDR3 is TGCAGTGCAAACAGAGATACGCAGTATTTT.

The chain combines TRBV5-1 with TRBJ2-3; TRBD2 aligns across 8 bases. The CDR3 loop spans 16 amino acids. Germline V gene data show CDR1 as SGHRS and CDR2 as YFSETQ. V lost 0 bases, J lost 4 bases, and 7 bases stayed unmatched. The CDR3 coding sequence is TGCGCCAGCAGCTTGGAGGATAGCGGGATTTCAGATACGCAGTATTTT. As protein: CASSLEDSGISDTQYF.

V and J are TRBV30 and TRBJ2-7; D is perhaps TRBD1 (7 bases). Germline V CDR1 and CDR2: GTSNPN, SVGIG (reference sequence). CDR3 length: 15 residues. With 3 bases removed from V and 2 bases from J, the gap between germline ends came to 17 bases. CDR3 protein: CAWSGIPRGAYEQYF. In DNA, the CDR3 is TGTGCCTGGAGCGGGATCCCCAGGGGGGCCTACGAGCAGTACTTC.

V usage is TRBV7-8 and J usage is TRBJ2-7; 8 bases map to TRBD2. Germline V gene lookup returns CDR1 SGHVS and CDR2 FQNEAQ. The V and J ends lost 0 bases and 4 bases, in that order; junction bases with no gene match: 5. CDR3 length: 15 amino acids. The CDR3 DNA reads as TGTGCCAGCAGCTTAGCAGCGGGAGTAGGGTACGAGCAGTACTTC. Its protein is CASSLAAGVGYEQYF. Based on the CDR3 plus reference TRBV7-8 and TRBJ2-7, the full variable domain is GAGVSQSPRYKVAKRGQDVALRCDPISGHVSLFWYQQALGQGPEFLTYFQNEAQLDKSGLPSDRFFAERPEGSVSTLKIQRTQQEDSAVYLCASSLAAGVGYEQYFGPGTRLTVT.

As regards this clone: A junction boundary mismatches the germline segment, possibly from a read error. Other DNA sequences within the sample encode an identical CDR3. The rearrangement joins TRBV4-1 to TRBJ1-1; 7 positions agree with TRBD1. Germline lookup yields CDR1 MGHRA and CDR2 YSYEKL. The CDR3 spans 16 residues. The CDR3 DNA is TGCGCCAGCAGCCAACAGCCGGGACAGATGAACACTGAAGCTTTCTTC. Translation gives CASSQQPGQMNTEAFF.

The CDR3 DNA reads TGTGCCAGCAGCTTGGTCGGCGGATGGGGGGAGACCCAGTACTTC. Amino acids: CASSLVGGWGETQYF. The gene calls are TRBV5-8 and TRBJ2-5; D tentatively fits TRBD1 or TRBD2 (5 bases each). Germline assignment: CDR1 SGHTS and CDR2 YDEGEE. The length of the CDR3 is 15 residues. The germline V and J ends were trimmed by 0 bases and 5 bases, with 14 bases remaining between them.

The chain has TRBV11-2 and TRBJ1-4; the D is unclear. V was trimmed by 0 bases and J by 11 bases, leaving 13 bases between them. Germline CDR1 and CDR2: SGHAT and FQNNGV. The CDR3 sequence is 14 residues long. The CDR3 bases are TGTGCCAGCAGCTTAGATAATTTGGCAGCTAAACTGTTTTTT. This translates into CASSLDNLAAKLFF.

The V gene is TRBV30, the J gene TRBJ2-1, with D tentatively TRBD1 or TRBD2 (5 bases each). Trimming shortened V by 5 bases and J by 2 bases, and 13 bases separated the two germline ends. CDR1 and CDR2 from the germline V gene are GTSNPN and SVGIG (reference sequence). The CDR3 is made up of 14 amino acids. The CDR3 spells CAWDTGTAYNEQFF. The CDR3 DNA sequence: TGTGCCTGGGATACCGGGACCGCCTACAATGAGCAGTTCTTC. Filled out from reference TRBV30 and TRBJ2-1, the complete variable domain reads SQTIHQWPATLVQPVGSPLSLECTVEGTSNPNLYWYRQAAGRGLQLLFYSVGIGQISSEVPQNLSASRPQDRQFILSSKKLLLSDSGFYLCAWDTGTAYNEQFFGPGTRLTVL.

The V call is TRBV28, the J call TRBJ2-5; D is ambiguous. The CDR3 length is 13 residues. V lost 6 bases and J lost 2, with 10 bases in between. Germline CDR1 MDHEN, CDR2 SYDVKM. CDR3 bases: TGTGCCAGCAGGACCGAGGAACAAGAGACCCAGTACTTC. Protein sequence: CASRTEEQETQYF.

This clone was found once. The CDR3 reads CASSEGEFQPQHF. CDR3 sequence (DNA): TGTGCCAGCAGTGAGGGGGAATTTCAGCCCCAGCATTTT. The V call is TRBV6-1, the J call TRBJ1-5, with D maybe TRBD1 (5 bases). The germline V gene has CDR1 MNHNS and CDR2 SASEGT. This CDR3 has 13 residues. V gave up 3 bases and J gave up 6 bases, with 9 bases separating them.

V is TRBV5-1 and J is TRBJ1-4; TRBD1 matches 8 bases. The CDR3 loop spans 20 amino acids. Germline CDR1 reads SGHRS; CDR2 reads YFSETQ. J lost 1 base, V lost 0 bases, and 14 bases had no gene match. The CDR3 bases are TGCGCCAGCAGCTTGGATATGATCCGGGACAGGTGGGAAACTAATGAAAAACTGTTTTTT. It specifies CASSLDMIRDRWETNEKLFF.

DNA for the CDR3: TGTGCCAGCTCACCCAGGACAGCCAGAATGAACACTGAAGCTTTCTTT. Residues: CASSPRTARMNTEAFF. This chain uses TRBV18 with TRBJ1-1; a possible D gene is TRBD1 (6 bases). Trimming took off 3 bases at V and 0 bases at J, with 14 bases between the two ends. CDR3 length: 16 residues. Germline V gene data show CDR1 as KGHSH and CDR2 as LQKENI. Full variable domain (remainder filled in from reference TRBV18 and TRBJ1-1): NAGVMQNPRHLVRRRGQEARLRCSPMKGHSHVYWYRQLPEEGLKFMVYLQKENIIDESGMPKERFSAEFPKEGPSILRIQQVVRGDSAAYFCASSPRTARMNTEAFFGQGTRLTVV.

The V gene is TRBV9, the J gene TRBJ2-1; D may be TRBD1 or TRBD2 (5 bases each). V lost 0 bases and J 0 bases, leaving 10 bases between the germline ends. CDR3 length: 16 residues. Germline CDR1 is SGDLS and CDR2 is YYNGEE. The CDR3 loop reads CASSVGVGTSYNEQFF. CDR3 DNA: TGTGCCAGCAGCGTAGGGGTAGGGACCTCCTACAATGAGCAGTTCTTC.

The chain couples TRBV5-3 to TRBJ2-4, with 8 bases matching TRBD1. TRBV5-3 falls under the ORF class, with uncertain function. This CDR3 region has 16 residues. J was trimmed by 7 bases and V by 4 bases; bases with no gene match: 13. In DNA, the CDR3 is TGTGCCAGAAGCCAGACGGGACAGGTAGGGTTGAACATTCAGTACTTC. Translating it yields CARSQTGQVGLNIQYF.

The chain combines TRBV5-6 with TRBJ2-7; 9 nucleotides align to TRBD1. The CDR3 is 16 amino acids. CDR1 is SGHDT, CDR2 YYEEEE, per germline. V lost 0 bases and J lost 3; bases outside the gene matches: 7. As DNA, the CDR3 is TGTGCCAGCAGCTTGGCTTCGTGGGACAGGGACTACGAGCAGTACTTC. This sequence encodes CASSLASWDRDYEQYF.

This clone was found once. A junction end diverges from the germline sequence, so it may reflect a read error. This sample also contains other DNA sequences that code for the same CDR3. CDR3 in DNA: TGTGCTAGCAGTTTAGTTGGTCCTGGGACCCAGTACTTC. It yields the protein CASSLVGPGTQYF. This chain uses TRBV7-7 with TRBJ2-5; D unclear. The germline gives CDR1 SSHAT, CDR2 FNYEAQ (reference sequence). The CDR3 runs to 13 residues.

The chain links TRBV30 to TRBJ1-3; D is unclear. The CDR3 runs 15 residues. Germline V gene data show CDR1 as GTSNPN and CDR2 as SVGIG (reference sequence). V was trimmed by 0 bases and J by 0 bases, leaving 9 bases between them. The CDR3 spells CAWSVARISGNTIYF. CDR3 DNA: TGTGCCTGGAGTGTAGCGAGGATCTCTGGAAACACCATATATTTT.

The chain has TRBV5-8 and TRBJ2-5, with 9 bases matching TRBD2. V was pared by 3 bases and J by 4 bases, with 7 bases of the junction left unmatched. This CDR3 has 15 amino acids. Germline V gives CDR1 SGHTS, CDR2 YDEGEE. Here the CDR3 DNA reads TGTGCCAGCAGCTCTAGCGGGGAAAACGCAGAGACCCAGTACTTC. The encoded protein is CASSSSGENAETQYF.

The rearrangement links TRBV10-2 to TRBJ2-7, with 7 bases fitting TRBD1. V shed 10 bases and J 6 bases; nucleotides not matched to a gene: 9. CDR1 is WSHSY, CDR2 SAAADI, per germline. The CDR3 extends over 12 amino acids. The CDR3 nucleotides read TGCGCCAACTTGACAGGGTCGTTCGAGCAGTACTTC. It is translated as CANLTGSFEQYF.

The gene calls are TRBV11-3 and TRBJ2-7; D is ambiguous. The CDR3 is 12 amino acids. Per the germline V gene, CDR1 is SGHNT and CDR2 is YENEEA. Trimming removed 3 bases at V and 3 bases at J, with 6 bases between. CDR3 DNA sequence: TGTGCCAGCAGCTTCGCTAGCTACGAGCAGTACTTC. The encoded protein is CASSFASYEQYF.

The V gene is TRBV10-3, the J gene TRBJ1-2, with unresolved D. This CDR3 contains 15 residues. Trimming took off 0 bases at V and 0 bases at J, with 8 bases between the two ends. Germline V CDR1 and CDR2: ENHRY, SYGVKD. The CDR3 spells CAISESSEANYGYTF. CDR3 in DNA: TGTGCCATCAGTGAGTCTTCGGAGGCTAACTATGGCTACACCTTC.

The chain links TRBV27 to TRBJ2-7; D may be TRBD1 or TRBD2 (5 bases each). This CDR3 is 16 amino acids long. Germline V gene lookup returns CDR1 MNHEY and CDR2 SMNVEV (reference sequence). Trimming pared 2 bases from V and 0 bases from J, leaving 14 bases between. This CDR3 is CASSLRSGLTSYEQYF. The CDR3 nucleotides are TGTGCCAGCAGTTTAAGATCGGGGCTTACCTCCTACGAGCAGTACTTC.